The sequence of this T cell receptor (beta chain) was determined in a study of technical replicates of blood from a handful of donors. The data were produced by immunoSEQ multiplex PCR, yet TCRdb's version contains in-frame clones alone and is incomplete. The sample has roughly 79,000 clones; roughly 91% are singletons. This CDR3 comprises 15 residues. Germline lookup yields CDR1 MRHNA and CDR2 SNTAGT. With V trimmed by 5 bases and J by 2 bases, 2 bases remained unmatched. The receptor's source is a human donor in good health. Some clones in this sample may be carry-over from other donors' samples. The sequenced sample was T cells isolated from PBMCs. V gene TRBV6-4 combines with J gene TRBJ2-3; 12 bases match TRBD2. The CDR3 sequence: CASSRLAGDTDTQYF. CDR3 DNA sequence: TGTGCCAGCAGTCGACTAGCGGGGGACACAGATACGCAGTATTTT.